These 28 T cell receptor beta chains originate from one sample sequenced in a study of early T cells in non-severe SARS-CoV-2 infection. Each CDR3 protein gets one entry after TCRdb re-called the 5' RACE reads with MiXCR. The table lists some 81,000 distinct CDR3 sequences, around 9.9% of them singletons, with 4.8% in the top ten. The sample consisted of whole blood. These receptors were obtained from an adult who was a healthcare worker with PCR-confirmed SARS-CoV-2 infection or an uninfected control (not recorded which).

This clonotype was seen a handful of times. This chain uses TRBV7-9 with TRBJ2-6; D gene uncertain. Germline V lookup: CDR1 SEHNR, CDR2 FQNEAQ (reference sequence). This CDR3 contains 15 residues. The ends were cut back, 3 bases at V and 1 base at J, with 7 bases in the middle. CDR3 DNA sequence: TGTGCCAGCAGCTTTGGGCAGTCTGGGGCCAACGTCCTGACTTTC. It translates to CASSFGQSGANVLTF.

The table lists this clonotype with many counts. This rearrangement joins TRBV15 to TRBJ2-6; TRBD1 is a possible D gene (5 bases). V gave up 3 bases and J gave up 0 bases, with 12 bases separating them. The CDR3 sequence is 17 residues long. Germline assignment: CDR1 LNHNV and CDR2 YYDKDF (reference sequence). The CDR3 is CATSRFTGSSGANVLTF. CDR3 in DNA: TGTGCCACCAGCAGGTTTACAGGTAGCTCTGGGGCCAACGTCCTGACTTTC. The full variable domain, in which reference TRBV15 and TRBJ2-6 provide the parts outside the CDR3, is DAMVIQNPRYQVTQFGKPVTLSCSQTLNHNVMYWYQQKSSQAPKLLFHYYDKDFNNEADTPDNFQSRRPNTSFCFLDIRSPGLGDTAMYLCATSRFTGSSGANVLTFGAGSRLTVL.

This clonotype has just a few counts. This chain joins TRBV7-9 and TRBJ2-3, with 9 positions matching TRBD1. The J segment lost 1 base and the V segment lost 4 bases, leaving 6 bases of the junction unmatched. The V gene's germline CDR1 is SEHNR and CDR2 FQNEAQ (reference sequence). This CDR3 is built from 16 residues. As DNA, the CDR3 is TGTGCCAGCAGCTGGGGACAGGGTGAGGGCACAGATACGCAGTATTTT. The encoded protein is CASSWGQGEGTDTQYF.

This clonotype has a count of ten or more. The chain links TRBV30 to TRBJ2-3; 11 bases fit TRBD2. The CDR3 is made up of 18 amino acids. Germline-derived CDR1 and CDR2 are GTSNPN and SVGIG (reference sequence). Trimming cost V 0 bases and J 1 base; bases outside gene matches: 9. As DNA, the CDR3 is TGTGCCTGGAGTGTACTTAGCGGGAGGGCCGGAGGCACAGATACGCAGTATTTT. It yields the protein CAWSVLSGRAGGTDTQYF.

Many counts were recorded for this clonotype. The genes are TRBV20-1 and TRBJ2-3, with TRBD2 identical over 7 bases. J lost 4 bases, V lost 5 bases, and 9 bases had no gene match. This CDR3 is 14 amino acids long. CDR1 DFQATT and CDR2 SNEGSKA come from the germline V gene (reference sequence). CDR3 residues: CSAGAGRSPDTQYF. The CDR3 coding sequence is TGCAGTGCTGGAGCGGGACGCAGCCCAGATACGCAGTATTTT.

This clonotype was observed at least ten times. The chain couples TRBV3-1 to TRBJ2-1, with a tentative D call TRBD2 (6 bases). Trimming left V 4 bases short and J 15 bases short, with 16 bases between. Germline V gene data show CDR1 as LGHDT and CDR2 as YNNKEL (reference sequence). The CDR3 loop spans 12 amino acids. The CDR3 spells CASSPPSRERFF. CDR3 bases: TGTGCCAGCAGCCCCCCATCCCGGGAGAGGTTCTTC.

V is TRBV6-1 and J is TRBJ1-1; D remains unclear. The germline V gene encodes CDR1 MNHNS and CDR2 SASEGT. V was trimmed by 7 bases and J by 1 base, leaving 13 bases between them. The CDR3 runs to 14 residues. The CDR3 region has the DNA TGTGCCAGCATTTCGAACGCCGGGAACACTGAAGCTTTCTTT. Protein product: CASISNAGNTEAFF.

The CDR3 protein is CSARDYTSGSQETQYF. CDR3 nucleotides: TGCAGTGCTAGAGATTACACTAGCGGGAGTCAAGAGACCCAGTACTTC. V gene TRBV20-1 combines with J gene TRBJ2-5; TRBD2 agrees at 11 bases. The length of the CDR3 is 16 residues. Germline V CDR1 and CDR2: DFQATT, SNEGSKA (reference sequence). Unmatched junction bases numbered 5, after V lost 0 bases and J lost 2 bases.

At least ten counts were recorded for this clonotype. The chain joins TRBV11-3 to TRBJ2-1, with D unclear. CDR1 is SGHNT, CDR2 YENEEA, per germline. This CDR3 contains 14 residues. Trimming shortened V by 2 bases and J by 7 bases, and 12 bases separated the two germline ends. For the CDR3, the DNA is TGTGCCAGCAGCTTAAGTCCGGGTAATAATGAGCAGTTCTTC. Translation: CASSLSPGNNEQFF.

This clonotype was seen many times. The chain employs TRBV12-3 or TRBV12-4 and TRBJ1-1; D not certain. CDR3 length: 13 residues. V was pared by 3 bases and J by 5 bases, with 10 bases between. The CDR3 coding sequence is TGTGCCAGCAGTTTGAGGGTAGAGACTGAAGCTTTCTTT. It is translated as CASSLRVETEAFF.

This clonotype was seen only a few times. The rearrangement links TRBV3-1 to TRBJ2-7, with unresolved D. Looked up from germline, CDR1 is LGHDT and CDR2 is YNNKEL (reference sequence). The CDR3 runs 13 residues. Trimming shortened V by 0 bases and J by 3 bases, and 6 bases separated the two germline ends. The CDR3, as DNA: TGTGCCAGCAGCCAAGATAGTAGCTACGAGCAGTACTTC. It yields the protein CASSQDSSYEQYF.

This clonotype was counted many times. The genes are TRBV6-2 or TRBV6-3 and TRBJ2-7, with 9 positions matching TRBD2. After removal of 4 bases from V and 0 bases from J, the junction contained 4 bases not matched to a gene. This CDR3 spans 15 amino acids. Germline CDR1 is MNHEY and CDR2 is SVGEGT. The CDR3 spells CASSFNSGGSYEQYF. The CDR3 coding sequence is TGTGCCAGCAGTTTTAATAGCGGGGGCTCCTACGAGCAGTACTTC.

Points on this clonotype: A single base separates this from a much larger clone, so it may be a read error. The CDR3 nucleotides read TGTGTCAGCAGTGAATCAGGGTCCATGTACAATGAGCAGTTCTTC. Encoded protein: CVSSESGSMYNEQFF. The chain joins TRBV6-4 to TRBJ2-1; TRBD1 might be the D (5 bases). CDR1 and CDR2 (germline): MRHNA, SNTAGT. The CDR3 sequence is 15 residues long.

There are many counts of this clonotype. V gene TRBV3-1 combines with J gene TRBJ2-5; possibly TRBD1 or TRBD2 for D (5 bases each). Looked up from germline, CDR1 is LGHDT and CDR2 is YNNKEL (reference sequence). This CDR3 spans 13 amino acids. The ends were cut back, 5 bases at V and 0 bases at J, with 7 bases in the middle. In DNA form, the CDR3 reads TGTGCCAGCAGCGGGGGACACCAAGAGACCCAGTACTTC. Translated: CASSGGHQETQYF.

This clonotype occurred a few times. The V call is TRBV5-1, the J call TRBJ1-1; D unclear. This CDR3 spans 12 amino acids. V lost 4 bases and J lost 6, with 10 bases in between. Per germline, CDR1 SGHRS and CDR2 YFSETQ. This CDR3 reads CASSQDGAEAFF. The CDR3 DNA reads TGCGCCAGCAGCCAAGACGGGGCTGAAGCTTTCTTT.

This clonotype turned up a few times. The chain links TRBV7-9 to TRBJ2-1; TRBD2 aligns across 12 bases. Losses at the gene ends were 5 bases for V and 2 bases for J; bases not matched to a gene: 4. Germline lookup yields CDR1 SEHNR and CDR2 FQNEAQ (reference sequence). This CDR3 comprises 16 residues. CDR3 residues: CASSVTSGSTYNEQFF. The CDR3 coding sequence is TGTGCCAGCAGCGTGACTAGCGGGAGTACCTACAATGAGCAGTTCTTC.

This clonotype was observed a handful of times. The CDR3 nucleotides are TGTGCCAGCAGCTTAGTAGGGACGGGCATCAGCACAGATACGCAGTATTTT. Amino acid sequence: CASSLVGTGISTDTQYF. The V gene is TRBV7-9, the J gene TRBJ2-3; the D call may be TRBD1 or TRBD2 (5 bases each). Per germline, CDR1 SEHNR and CDR2 FQNEAQ (reference sequence). Deletions cut 1 base from V and 0 bases from J, with 14 bases between. The CDR3 has 17 residues.

This clonotype was counted ten times or more. The V and J genes are TRBV3-1 and TRBJ2-2; the match to TRBD2 covers 10 bases. The V gene end was trimmed by 2 bases and the J gene end by 3 bases; junction bases not matched to a gene: 15. The germline gives CDR1 LGHDT, CDR2 YNNKEL (reference sequence). The CDR3 contains 20 residues. The CDR3 here is CASSQFGLAGETFDTGELFF. The CDR3 bases are TGTGCCAGCAGCCAATTTGGTCTAGCGGGAGAGACCTTCGACACCGGGGAGCTGTTTTTT.

This clonotype was recorded many times. This rearrangement joins TRBV27 to TRBJ2-1, with D uncertain. The CDR3 is made up of 17 amino acids. Per the germline V gene, CDR1 is MNHEY and CDR2 is SMNVEV (reference sequence). V dropped 3 bases and J dropped 3 bases, with 18 bases sitting between them. The CDR3 nucleotides are TGTGCCAGCAGTTTTCGGGCAACCTCGATCGACTACAATGAGCAGTTCTTC. This gives the protein CASSFRATSIDYNEQFF.

This clonotype was observed a handful of times. Here the CDR3 DNA reads TGCGCCAGTGGACTAGCGGGCCGGCGCGGTGAGCAGTTCTTC. Its translation is CASGLAGRRGEQFF. The chain uses TRBV23-1 and TRBJ2-1; 11 bases fit TRBD2. TRBV23-1 falls under the ORF class, with uncertain function. The J segment lost 9 bases and the V segment lost 9 bases, leaving 10 bases of the junction unmatched. The CDR3 length is 14 residues.

V usage is TRBV2 and J usage is TRBJ2-5; no clear D gene. This CDR3 comprises 16 residues. Germline assignment: CDR1 SNHLY and CDR2 FYNNEI. Trimming removed 5 bases at V and 5 bases at J, with 21 bases between. CDR3 loop: CASSTGGSLIGETQYF. The CDR3 DNA reads TGTGCCAGCAGTACCGGCGGATCACTTATTGGGGAGACCCAGTACTTC.

V gene TRBV27 combines with J gene TRBJ1-3; D is perhaps TRBD1 (5 bases). The V gene lost 9 bases and the J gene lost 4 bases, with 7 bases spanning the gap. The length of the CDR3 is 11 residues. Germline V CDR1 and CDR2: MNHEY, SMNVEV (reference sequence). The CDR3 region is CARGRGNTIYF. CDR3 sequence (DNA): TGTGCCAGGGGACGCGGAAACACCATATATTTT.

This clonotype appeared many times. The gene calls are TRBV18 and TRBJ2-3; no definite D call. Trimming took off 2 bases at V and 3 bases at J, with 3 bases between the two ends. CDR3 length equals 12 residues. Germline CDR1 reads KGHSH; CDR2 reads LQKENI. CDR3 coding DNA: TGTGCCAGCTCACCAAATACAGATACGCAGTATTTT. It is translated as CASSPNTDTQYF.

The chain carries TRBV12-3 or TRBV12-4 and TRBJ1-4; D perhaps matches TRBD1 (6 bases). This CDR3 has 13 residues. V was trimmed by 3 bases and J by 8 bases, leaving 10 bases between them. This CDR3 is CASSLWGGEKLFF. The CDR3 DNA reads TGTGCCAGCAGTTTGTGGGGGGGCGAAAAACTGTTTTTT.

The CDR3: CASSIARGLNTEAFF. The CDR3 DNA reads as TGTGCCAGCAGTATTGCACGGGGGCTGAACACTGAAGCTTTCTTT. This chain joins TRBV28 and TRBJ1-1; tentatively, D is TRBD1 (6 bases). The V gene lost 5 bases and the J gene lost 0 bases, with 13 bases spanning the gap. Germline-derived CDR1 and CDR2 are MDHEN and SYDVKM. The CDR3 has 15 amino acids.

This clonotype has at least ten counts. The chain uses TRBV6-5 and TRBJ2-1; D may be TRBD1 (5 bases). The CDR3 has 14 residues. Per germline, CDR1 MNHEY and CDR2 SVGAGI. V was trimmed by 6 bases and J by 2 bases, leaving 11 bases between them. This CDR3 reads CASRVGATYNEQFF. Written as DNA, the CDR3 is TGTGCCAGCAGGGTAGGGGCTACCTACAATGAGCAGTTCTTC.

This clonotype was recorded at least ten times. The rearrangement links TRBV28 to TRBJ2-2; maybe TRBD1 (6 bases). The CDR3 spans 13 residues. Germline CDR1 is MDHEN and CDR2 is SYDVKM. V lost 6 bases, J lost 1 base, and 6 bases lay in between. The CDR3 DNA follows: TGTGCCAGCAGGACAGGGAACACCGGGGAGCTGTTTTTT. It is translated as CASRTGNTGELFF. The full variable domain, in which reference TRBV28 and TRBJ2-2 provide the parts outside the CDR3, is DVKVTQSSRYLVKRTGEKVFLECVQDMDHENMFWYRQDPGLGLRLIYFSYDVKMKEKGDIPEGYSVSREKKERFSLILESASTNQTSMYLCASRTGNTGELFFGEGSRLTVL.

This clonotype has just a few counts. The chain employs TRBV7-3 and TRBJ2-2; D unresolved. The CDR3 sequence is 11 residues long. Deletions cut 6 bases from V and 8 bases from J, with 7 bases between. The germline V gene has CDR1 SGHTA and CDR2 FQGTGA. In DNA form, the CDR3 reads TGTGCCAGCAGTAACCAAGGGGAGCTGTTTTTT. Translation gives CASSNQGELFF.